The source of this T cell receptor beta chain is a study of CD8 T cells in ankylosing spondylitis. The study's findings and limits: Characteristic, it appeared, of ankylosing spondylitis blood was a TCR beta motif of roughly eight highly homologous variants.

This CDR3 is built from 15 residues. Looked up from germline, CDR1 is SGHTA and CDR2 is FQGNSA. V lost 4 bases, J lost 2 bases, and 12 bases lay in between. With molecular barcodes, quantitative 5'-RACE was used to make the TCR beta libraries. TCRdb called the 5' RACE reads again in MiXCR, with one record for every CDR3 protein. In the table there are roughly 130,000 distinct CDR3 sequences, 7% to 10% of which are singletons. This clonotype was detected many times. No antigen is known for it. Sequencing was performed on blood, either unsorted or a sorted T cell fraction (not recorded which). The chain employs TRBV7-2 and TRBJ1-3, with D maybe TRBD1 (6 bases). This TCR derives from a male donor with ankylosing spondylitis or in good health (not recorded which). CDR3: CASSSWRTAGNTIYF. In DNA, the CDR3 is TGTGCCAGCAGCTCGTGGCGGACAGCTGGAAACACCATATATTTT.